The 28 T cell receptor beta chains given below trace back to one sample, sequenced in a study of blood T cell repertoires in COVID-19. Clones were read by immunoSEQ multiplex PCR, and TCRdb kept only the in-frame ones, dropping some. The data hold about 190,000 clones, with 70% to 80% observed a single time. Sequencing input: peripheral blood. The origin of the receptors is a man aged 50 or older who had recovered from COVID-19.

V and J are TRBV3-1 (or the pseudogene TRBV3-2) and TRBJ2-4, with 7 bases identical to TRBD2. With 0 bases clipped from V and 6 bases from J, the junction kept 5 bases outside the gene matches. CDR3 length: 15 amino acids. Germline-derived CDR1 and CDR2 are LGHDT and YNNKEL (reference sequence). The CDR3 protein is CASSQDSASGNIQYF. The CDR3 DNA sequence: TGTGCCAGCAGCCAAGATTCGGCTAGCGGAAACATTCAGTACTTC.

J is TRBJ1-1 and V is TRBV5-6; D perhaps matches TRBD1 (6 bases). This CDR3 region has 15 residues. Trimming stripped 4 bases from V and 4 bases from J, with 17 bases between. CDR1 is SGHDT, CDR2 YYEEEE, per germline. The CDR3 DNA sequence: TGTGCCAGCAGCGGACAGTGGACAGACTTCACTGAAGCTTTCTTT. This codes for CASSGQWTDFTEAFF.

The V gene is TRBV3-1 (or the pseudogene TRBV3-2), the J gene TRBJ2-3; TRBD1 matches at 8 bases. Unmatched junction bases numbered 15, after V lost 0 bases and J lost 10 bases. There are 17 residues in the CDR3. In germline, CDR1 is LGHDT, CDR2 YNNKEL (reference sequence). The DNA of the CDR3 is TGTGCCAGCAGCCAAGACCTGGGACAGGCCCCCTCGGTGGCGCAGTATTTT. This sequence encodes CASSQDLGQAPSVAQYF.

The rearrangement joins TRBV30 to TRBJ2-3; D is possibly TRBD2 (7 bases). The germline V gene encodes CDR1 GTSNPN and CDR2 SVGIG (reference sequence). This CDR3 is 13 amino acids long. Trimming left V 0 bases short and J 8 bases short, with 12 bases between. CDR3 bases: TGTGCCTGGAGTGTACGGGGGGCGGGTACGCAGTATTTT. This codes for CAWSVRGAGTQYF.

This chain connects TRBV6-5 to TRBJ1-4, with D possibly TRBD1 on 6 matching bases. V was clipped by 5 bases and J by 6 bases, with 16 bases between them. The CDR3 has 15 amino acids. The germline CDR1 and CDR2 sequences are MNHEY and SVGAGI. The chain's CDR3 is CASSTRTAFDEKLFF. In DNA, the CDR3 is TGTGCCAGCAGTACAAGGACAGCCTTTGATGAAAAACTGTTTTTT.

This clone has just a few counts. The V and J genes are TRBV5-1 and TRBJ2-7; tentative D call: TRBD1 (7 bases). The V gene's germline CDR1 is SGHRS and CDR2 YFSETQ. CDR3 length: 14 residues. Trimming cost V 3 bases and J 2 bases, with 12 bases left between them. The CDR3 DNA reads TGCGCCAGCAGCTGGGGGGACAGCACCTACGAGCAGTACTTC. Protein: CASSWGDSTYEQYF.

The V and J genes are TRBV10-3 and TRBJ1-2, with D tentatively TRBD1 (5 bases). The CDR3 has 12 amino acids. Germline V gene lookup returns CDR1 ENHRY and CDR2 SYGVKD. The germline V and J ends were trimmed by 10 bases and 8 bases, with 17 bases remaining between them. CDR3 region: CATQGGSVGYTF. The CDR3 region has the DNA TGTGCCACCCAGGGAGGGTCGGTGGGCTACACCTTC.

The gene calls are TRBV4-1 and TRBJ2-7; D is perhaps TRBD2 (6 bases). The V gene lost 4 bases and the J gene lost 5 bases, with 18 bases spanning the gap. The CDR3 length is 15 residues. Per germline, CDR1 MGHRA and CDR2 YSYEKL. CDR3 nucleotides: TGCGCCAGCAGCCCACGGCTACTAGCTTTCAACGAGCAGTACTTC. This translates into CASSPRLLAFNEQYF.

The J gene is TRBJ2-1, the V gene TRBV2; 7 bases align to TRBD2. The length of the CDR3 is 16 residues. J was trimmed by 4 bases and V by 7 bases; bases with no gene match: 13. Germline CDR1 reads SNHLY; CDR2 reads FYNNEI. The CDR3 DNA reads TGTGCCAGCAAAGAGGATCTAGCGGAGCGTTACAATGAGCAGTTCTTC. This translates into CASKEDLAERYNEQFF.

The CDR3 DNA follows: TGCGCCAGCAGCCAGGACGATACTAGCGGGAGGGCCCCTGGAGGGCAGTATTTT. The encoded protein is CASSQDDTSGRAPGGQYF. The rearrangement links TRBV4-1 to TRBJ2-3; 13 bases agree with TRBD2. Germline V gene sequence: CDR1 MGHRA, CDR2 YSYEKL. J was trimmed by 11 bases and V by 3 bases; bases with no gene match: 17. This CDR3 has 18 amino acids.

The chain uses TRBV28 and TRBJ2-1; maybe TRBD1 (5 bases). Trimming removed 2 bases from V and 0 bases from J, with 8 bases in between. The V gene's germline CDR1 is MDHEN and CDR2 SYDVKM. This CDR3 is 15 amino acids long. As DNA, the CDR3 is TGTGCCAGCAGTTTACAGGGAAGCTCCTACAATGAGCAGTTCTTC. It yields the protein CASSLQGSSYNEQFF.

The chain carries TRBV19 and TRBJ2-5; TRBD2 agrees at 7 bases. Germline CDR1 and CDR2: LNHDA and SQIVND (reference sequence). The V and J ends lost 4 bases and 1 base, in that order; junction bases with no gene match: 6. The CDR3 extends over 15 amino acids. CDR3: CASSRYREVQETQYF. CDR3 sequence (DNA): TGTGCCAGTAGTAGGTATCGGGAGGTCCAAGAGACCCAGTACTTC.

A single count supports this clone. The V and J genes are TRBV10-2 and TRBJ1-4; D uncertain. The CDR3 sequence is 13 residues long. Germline lookup yields CDR1 WSHSY and CDR2 SAAADI. Trimming left V 4 bases short and J 5 bases short, with 8 bases between. DNA for the CDR3: TGCGCCAGCAGTGGGAGGGCAAATGAAAAACTGTTTTTT. Residues: CASSGRANEKLFF.

This clone was picked up a small number of times. V is TRBV9 and J is TRBJ2-3; TRBD2 might be the D (7 bases). The length of the CDR3 is 16 residues. V lost 0 bases to trimming and J lost 5 bases, with 16 bases between them. Looked up from germline, CDR1 is SGDLS and CDR2 is YYNGEE. CDR3: CASSVGGRARGDTQYF. CDR3 bases: TGTGCCAGCAGCGTAGGGGGGAGGGCCAGGGGAGATACGCAGTATTTT.

In regard to this clone: Other DNA sequences of this sample code for an identical CDR3. CDR3 protein: CASRADYGYTF. As DNA, the CDR3 is TGTGCCAGCAGGGCGGACTATGGCTACACCTTC. The chain has TRBV28 and TRBJ1-2; D call uncertain. The CDR3 runs 11 residues. Trimming left V 6 bases short and J 3 bases short, with 5 bases between. Germline V gene data show CDR1 as MDHEN and CDR2 as SYDVKM.

The CDR3 region is CASSQGGGSPDEQFF. Written as DNA, the CDR3 is TGTGCCAGCAGCCAAGGAGGCGGGAGTCCCGATGAGCAGTTCTTC. This chain joins TRBV3-1 (or the pseudogene TRBV3-2) and TRBJ2-1; 7 nucleotides align to TRBD2. Germline V lookup: CDR1 LGHDT, CDR2 YNNKEL (reference sequence). Losses at the gene ends were 1 base for V and 8 bases for J; bases not matched to a gene: 8. The CDR3 runs to 15 residues.

J is TRBJ1-1 and V is TRBV7-9; 7 bases map to TRBD1. Germline V lookup: CDR1 SEHNR, CDR2 FQNEAQ (reference sequence). The CDR3 is 15 amino acids. V gave up 4 bases and J gave up 1 base; unmatched junction bases: 6. CDR3 bases: TGTGCCAGCAGCTCGGCGGGACAGACGAACACTGAAGCTTTCTTT. It codes for CASSSAGQTNTEAFF. The complete variable domain, with remaining parts taken from reference TRBV7-9 and TRBJ1-1, reads DTGVSQNPRHKITKRGQNVTFRCDPISEHNRLYWYRQTLGQGPEFLTYFQNEAQLEKSRLLSDRFSAERPKGSFSTLEIQRTEQGDSAMYLCASSSAGQTNTEAFFGQGTRLTVV.

The J gene is TRBJ2-1, the V gene TRBV2; 9 bases are shared with TRBD2. J lost 5 bases, V lost 4 bases, and 3 bases had no gene match. The CDR3 length is 14 residues. In germline, CDR1 is SNHLY, CDR2 FYNNEI. The CDR3 DNA is TGTGCCAGCAGTGGACTAGCGGTGGACAATGAGCAGTTCTTC. Translation gives CASSGLAVDNEQFF. The full variable domain, with the rest looked up from reference TRBV2 and TRBJ2-1, is EPEVTQTPSHQVTQMGQEVILRCVPISNHLYFYWYRQILGQKVEFLVSFYNNEISEKSEIFDDQFSVERPDGSNFTLKIRSTKLEDSAMYFCASSGLAVDNEQFFGPGTRLTVL.

The chain combines TRBV20-1 with TRBJ2-3; perhaps TRBD2 as D (5 bases). Between the trimmed V and J ends, which lost 3 bases and 5 bases, there was a span of 24 bases. The CDR3 loop spans 17 amino acids. The germline gives CDR1 DFQATT, CDR2 SNEGSKA (reference sequence). The CDR3 sequence: CSASTSLGNQMLDTQYF. The CDR3, as DNA: TGCAGTGCTAGTACTAGTTTGGGGAACCAAATGTTAGATACGCAGTATTTT.

This clone was recorded many times. In DNA, the CDR3 is TGTGCCTGGAGTGACAATCTGGGAAACACCATATATTTT. This codes for CAWSDNLGNTIYF. This chain links TRBV30 with TRBJ1-3; D remains ambiguous. CDR3 length equals 13 residues. Germline V gene lookup returns CDR1 GTSNPN and CDR2 SVGIG (reference sequence). Deletions cut 1 base from V and 4 bases from J, with 8 bases between.

The CDR3 sequence: CASSQEAGPNYGYTF. CDR3 in DNA: TGCGCCAGCAGCCAAGAAGCAGGGCCGAACTATGGCTACACCTTC. This chain connects TRBV4-1 to TRBJ1-2; weak D call: TRBD1 (5 bases). The V and J ends lost 0 bases and 2 bases respectively, with 10 bases between them. The CDR3 covers 15 residues. Germline assignment: CDR1 MGHRA and CDR2 YSYEKL.

The chain has TRBV7-2 and TRBJ2-7, with 12 bases lining up with TRBD2. The CDR3 totals 16 residues. The germline CDR1 and CDR2 sequences are SGHTA and FQGNSA. J was trimmed by 1 base and V by 5 bases; bases with no gene match: 6. DNA of the CDR3: TGTGCCAGCAGCCTAACACTAGCGGGAGGATCCTACGAGCAGTACTTC. This gives the protein CASSLTLAGGSYEQYF.

The chain joins TRBV5-1 to TRBJ2-1; maybe TRBD2 (6 bases). Trimming cost V 0 bases and J 5 bases, with 12 bases left between them. Germline V gene data show CDR1 as SGHRS and CDR2 as YFSETQ. The CDR3 covers 15 residues. In nucleotides, the CDR3 is TGCGCCAGCAGCTTGGAAGTGGGCGGGAACAATGAGCAGTTCTTC. Protein sequence: CASSLEVGGNNEQFF. Full variable domain (rest looked up from reference TRBV5-1 and TRBJ2-1): KAGVTQTPRYLIKTRGQQVTLSCSPISGHRSVSWYQQTPGQGLQFLFEYFSETQRNKGNFPGRFSGRQFSNSRSEMNVSTLELGDSALYLCASSLEVGGNNEQFFGPGTRLTVL.

The V and J genes are TRBV2 and TRBJ2-1; 11 bases map to TRBD2. Germline V gene sequence: CDR1 SNHLY, CDR2 FYNNEI. Unmatched junction bases numbered 10, after V lost 7 bases and J lost 8 bases. There are 15 residues in the CDR3. CDR3 sequence: CASMVAGGVRDEQFF. CDR3 coding DNA: TGTGCCAGCATGGTAGCGGGAGGGGTTCGCGATGAGCAGTTCTTC.

The chain joins TRBV7-2 to TRBJ2-5, with D perhaps matching TRBD1 (5 bases). Trimming stripped 2 bases from V and 7 bases from J, with 14 bases between. This CDR3 is 14 amino acids long. Germline V gene data show CDR1 as SGHTA and CDR2 as FQGNSA. Here the CDR3 DNA reads TGTGCCAGCAGCTTAACGGCTAGTAGGGGGACCCAGTACTTC. As protein: CASSLTASRGTQYF.

J is TRBJ2-7 and V is TRBV4-3; TRBD2 agrees at 8 bases. Germline assignment: CDR1 LGHNA and CDR2 YSLEER. V lost 1 base to trimming and J lost 7 bases; unmatched junction nucleotides: 9. The CDR3 covers 15 residues. The DNA of the CDR3 is TGCGCCAGCAGCCAAGCCCAAGCGGGAGCCAGGGAGCAGTACTTC. Its translation: CASSQAQAGAREQYF.

This rearrangement joins TRBV28 to TRBJ1-4; D uncertain. Germline V gene sequence: CDR1 MDHEN, CDR2 SYDVKM. The CDR3 has 15 residues. The V gene lost 10 bases and the J gene lost 6 bases, with 21 bases spanning the gap. CDR3 coding DNA: TGTGCCACCGCCCGGTTGGCGGGCGGAGATGAAAAACTGTTTTTT. Protein product: CATARLAGGDEKLFF.

J is TRBJ1-3 and V is TRBV7-9; the D is unclear. The CDR3 is made up of 14 amino acids. Between the trimmed V and J ends, which lost 1 base and 2 bases, there was a span of 6 bases. Germline V CDR1 and CDR2: SEHNR, FQNEAQ (reference sequence). The CDR3, as DNA: TGTGCCAGCAGCTTAGGTCAGACTGGAAACACCATATATTTT. This encodes CASSLGQTGNTIYF.